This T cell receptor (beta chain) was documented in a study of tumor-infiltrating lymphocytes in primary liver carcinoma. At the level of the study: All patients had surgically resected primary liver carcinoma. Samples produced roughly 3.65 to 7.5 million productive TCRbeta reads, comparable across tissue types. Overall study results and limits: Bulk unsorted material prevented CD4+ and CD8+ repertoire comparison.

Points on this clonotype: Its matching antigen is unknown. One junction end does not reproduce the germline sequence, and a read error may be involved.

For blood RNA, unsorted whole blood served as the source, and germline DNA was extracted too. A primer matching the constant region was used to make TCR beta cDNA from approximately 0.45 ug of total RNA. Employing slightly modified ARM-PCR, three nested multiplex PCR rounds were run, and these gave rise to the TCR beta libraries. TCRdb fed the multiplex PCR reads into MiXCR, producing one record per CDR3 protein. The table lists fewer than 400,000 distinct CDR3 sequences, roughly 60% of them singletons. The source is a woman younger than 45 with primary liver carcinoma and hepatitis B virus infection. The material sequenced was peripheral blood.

As DNA, the CDR3 is TGTGCCAGCAGCTCGCAGGGGGCCGGCTGCAATGAGCAATTCTTC. Translated, it gives CASSSQGAGCNEQFF. The V call is TRBV11-3, the J call TRBJ2-1, with TRBD1 matching over 8 bases. Germline assignment: CDR1 SGHNT and CDR2 YENEEA. The CDR3 totals 15 residues.